This record concerns one TCR beta chain sequence. The antigen is undetermined. This sample's RNA came from whole unsorted tissue. More than 3 cm separated this lung sample from the edge of the tumor. These data come from a study of tumor and adjacent non-tumor tissue in lung cancer. Study at large: Stage I to III disease affected 10 men and roughly five women aged about 31 to 76. Samples averaged roughly 4.3 million productive TCRbeta reads each.

This CDR3 comprises 16 residues. Germline V CDR1 and CDR2: SGHAT, FQNNGV. V shed 4 bases, J shed 0 bases, and the junction held 4 bases outside the gene matches. TCRbeta libraries were built with three rounds of nested PCR, modified from ARM-PCR. One entry per CDR3 protein, called by TCRdb with MiXCR from the multiplex PCR reads. The sample shows more than 85,000 distinct CDR3 sequences, 55% to 65% of them seen only once. Findings and limits, study-wide: Significantly higher TCR diversity was found in tumor than normal lung. In normal lung, the top 100 clones were significantly more dominant than in tumor.

The V gene is TRBV11-2, the J gene TRBJ2-4; TRBD1 agrees at 9 bases. This clonotype originated in a young man with non-small cell lung cancer. Specimen: distant non-tumor lung tissue. This chain's CDR3 is CASSSGQGLAKNIQYF. As DNA, the CDR3 is TGTGCCAGCAGCTCGGGACAGGGCTTAGCCAAAAACATTCAGTACTTC. The whole variable domain, remainder taken from reference TRBV11-2 and TRBJ2-4, is EAGVAQSPRYKIIEKRQSVAFWCNPISGHATLYWYQQILGQGPKLLIQFQNNGVVDDSQLPKDRFSAERLKGVDSTLKIQPAKLEDSAVYLCASSSGQGLAKNIQYFGAGTRLSVL.